The following is a TCR beta chain sequence with its context. The antigen remains undetermined. Germline CDR1 GTSNPN, CDR2 SVGIG (reference sequence). V lost 4 bases, J lost 4 bases, and 6 bases stayed unmatched. This CDR3 comprises 15 residues. The record originates from a study of siplizumab effects on memory and regulatory T cells. Per sample, some 100,000 TCR templates were assayed. TCRdb keeps only in-frame clones here, not all; method: immunoSEQ multiplex PCR. The table includes roughly 100,000 clones, over 85% detected once. Study outcomes and limitations: Roughly 80-95% of proliferating clones (CD4+ or CD8+) could not be assigned a naive or memory phenotype.

J is TRBJ2-2 and V is TRBV30, with 10 bases identical to TRBD1. The specimen was Tregs sorted from blood. This receptor was obtained from a human donor in good health. CDR3 nucleotides: TGTGCCTGGATGAGACAGGGGGCGGGCACCGGGGAGCTGTTTTTT. Protein: CAWMRQGAGTGELFF.